These T cell receptor beta chains were read from a single sample in a study of cytomegalovirus exposure and HLA in healthy donors. Data came from immunoSEQ multiplex PCR; TCRdb stores just in-frame clones and leaves some out. The table lists 180,000 or so clones, over 65% of them singletons, with around 1.5% in the top ten. Input material: PBMCs. The receptors originated from a man between 18 and 35 years old in good health and CMV-seronegative. Each CDR3 is given with its conserved first and last residue. D genes are given only for firm matches. Not all rows give a size; the values are once, few, many and, for expanded clones, a class.

clone_size | j_call | v_call | d_call | cdr3_nt | cdr3_aa
- | TRBJ2-7 | TRBV29-1 | TRBD2 | TGCAGCGTTGAAGTCTTGATAGGGACTAGCCCAAGCTCCTACGAGCAGTACTTC | CSVEVLIGTSPSSYEQYF
- | TRBJ2-1 | TRBV7-3 | TRBD2 | TGTGCCAGCAGCTCTCGACAGGGACTAGCGGGAGCGGGCGAGCAGTTCTTC | CASSSRQGLAGAGEQFF
- | TRBJ1-5 | TRBV30 | TRBD1 | TGTGCCTGGAACAGGGGCGCCAATCAGCCCCAGCATTTT | CAWNRGANQPQHF
- | TRBJ2-7 | TRBV10-3 | - | TGTGCCATCAGAGGTCCCGGGTACGAGCAGTACTTC | CAIRGPGYEQYF
once | TRBJ1-2 | TRBV2 | TRBD1 | TGTGCCAGCAGTGGAGAGACAGGGGGTGTGCATGGCTACACCTTC | CASSGETGGVHGYTF
few | TRBJ1-1 | TRBV9 | - | TGTGCCAGCAGCCCTCGACAGGACATGAACACTGAAGCTTTCTTT | CASSPRQDMNTEAFF
- | TRBJ1-1 | TRBV2 | - | TGTGCCAGCAAGATCGAAGCCGGGAACACTGAAGCTTTCTTT | CASKIEAGNTEAFF
once | TRBJ2-5 | TRBV11-3 | - | TGTGCCAGCAGCTTATCTGAGACCCAGTACTTC | CASSLSETQYF
- | TRBJ2-3 | TRBV5-6 | - | TGTGCCAGCAGCGTTTGGATTACAGGGAGGGGCACAGATACGCAGTATTTT | CASSVWITGRGTDTQYF
once | TRBJ1-1 | TRBV7-9 | - | TGTGCCAGCAGCTACGCAGGGAGGGCAGAAGCTTTCTTT | CASSYAGRAEAFF
- | TRBJ1-4 | TRBV6-5 | - | TGTGCCAGCAGTTACGTCCTGGGGGGTAATGAAAAACTGTTTTTT | CASSYVLGGNEKLFF
- | TRBJ1-2 | TRBV19 | TRBD1 | TGTGCCAGTAGTCCTCGATGGACAGGGGCGAACTATGGCTACACCTTC | CASSPRWTGANYGYTF
- | TRBJ1-2 | TRBV28 | TRBD1 | TGTGCCAGCAGTGAGACTGGACAGGGGGGATATGGCTACACCTTC | CASSETGQGGYGYTF
- | TRBJ2-7 | TRBV5-6 | TRBD1 | TGTGCCAGCAGCTCCGGGACAGCCTACGAGCAGTACTTC | CASSSGTAYEQYF
- | TRBJ2-7 | TRBV4-1 | TRBD2 | TGCGCCAGCAGCCAAGATCCCCGTAAGCGGGGGCCCTACGAGCAGTACTTC | CASSQDPRKRGPYEQYF
- | TRBJ1-4 | TRBV7-9 | - | TGTGCCAGCAGCCCTGGAGGAACTAATGAAAAACTGTTTTTT | CASSPGGTNEKLFF
few | TRBJ2-1 | TRBV5-1 | - | TGCGCCAGCAGCCCAACCCTTACAGGCGCCGATGAGCAGTTCTTC | CASSPTLTGADEQFF
once | TRBJ2-1 | TRBV30 | - | TGTGCCTGGAGTATCAGGAGGGCCATCGTTGAGCAGTTCTTC | CAWSIRRAIVEQFF
- | TRBJ2-5 | TRBV7-2 | TRBD1 | TGTGCCAGCAGCTCAGAAACAGGGGTTAGCGAGACCCAGTACTTC | CASSSETGVSETQYF
- | TRBJ2-7 | TRBV2 | TRBD2 | TGTGCCAGCAGCCACTTAGCGGGTCCCTACGAGCAGTACTTC | CASSHLAGPYEQYF
- | TRBJ1-1 | TRBV19 | TRBD1 | TGTGCCAGTAGAATTTCGGGACAGGGGGCTGGAAACACTGAAGCTTTCTTT | CASRISGQGAGNTEAFF
- | TRBJ2-1 | TRBV11-3 | TRBD2 | TGTGCCAGCAGCGGGGGAGGGGATGAGCAGTTCTTC | CASSGGGDEQFF
- | TRBJ2-6 | TRBV7-9 | - | TGTGCCAGCAGCGACAGCCTTATGTTGACTTTC | CASSDSLMLTF
- | TRBJ2-5 | TRBV5-6 | - | TGTGCCAGCAGCTTTTGGGCAGGGATGGAGACCCAGTACTTC | CASSFWAGMETQYF
few | TRBJ1-3 | TRBV10-3 | TRBD1 | TGTGCCATCAGGGCGGGACAGGCATCCTTTTACTCTGGAAACACCATATATTTT | CAIRAGQASFYSGNTIYF
once | TRBJ2-7 | TRBV14 | - | TGTGCCAGCAGCCAAGTAACGGACTACTATTGGGAGCAGTACTTC | CASSQVTDYYWEQYF
few | TRBJ1-4 | TRBV29-1 | TRBD1 | TGCAGCGCCACCGACTCGGGACAGGGTTATGAAAAACTGTTTTTT | CSATDSGQGYEKLFF
- | TRBJ1-3 | TRBV6-5 | - | TGTGCCAGCAGACCCAAGGCAGGTGGAAACACCATATATTTT | CASRPKAGGNTIYF
- | TRBJ1-1 | TRBV27 | - | TGTGCCAGCAGTTTATCGCGAAAGAGCACTGAAGCTTTCTTT | CASSLSRKSTEAFF
- | TRBJ1-1 | TRBV18 | - | TGTGCCAGCTCACCACGGGGAGGTATTGAAGCTTTCTTT | CASSPRGGIEAFF
- | TRBJ2-7 | TRBV28 | - | TGTGCCAGCAGTTCCGACGCAGGGTTGAGGACCTACGAGCAGTACTTC | CASSSDAGLRTYEQYF
few | TRBJ1-6 | TRBV7-2 | - | TGTGCCAGCAGCTTGTCTCACAGGGTTAATTCACCCCTCCACTTT | CASSLSHRVNSPLHF